This T cell receptor beta chain is drawn from a study of identical twins. Study results and caveats: Invariant MAIT and iNKT cells may have partly biased zero-insertion analyses. Memory repertoires showed no such pattern, whereas abundant cord blood beta clonotypes carried fewer insertions.

The CDR3 runs to 15 residues. CDR1 is SGHTA and CDR2 is FQGNSA in the germline V gene. V lost 3 bases and J 10 bases, leaving 19 bases between the germline ends. Every sampled donor was Caucasian and healthy. Of note for this clonotype: Its specificity is unknown.

Each CDR3 protein is one row after TCRdb ran MiXCR on the 5' RACE reads. The repertoire holds hundreds of thousands of distinct CDR3 sequences, with 20% to 25% as singletons. The data also belong to a second study, concerning T cells expressing NK-cell markers. That work adds: For roughly 6 donors, the dominant NKG2C+ clonotypes made up roughly 1.0-7.5% of their CD8+ T cells.

Sequencing was performed on CD4+ T cells sorted from blood. The chain couples TRBV7-2 to TRBJ1-5, with D possibly being TRBD1 (5 bases). The source is a woman aged 18-29 years in good health. The CDR3 spells CASSLGERGLYPQHF. The CDR3 DNA sequence: TGTGCCAGCAGCTTGGGCGAGAGGGGTTTATACCCCCAGCATTTT.